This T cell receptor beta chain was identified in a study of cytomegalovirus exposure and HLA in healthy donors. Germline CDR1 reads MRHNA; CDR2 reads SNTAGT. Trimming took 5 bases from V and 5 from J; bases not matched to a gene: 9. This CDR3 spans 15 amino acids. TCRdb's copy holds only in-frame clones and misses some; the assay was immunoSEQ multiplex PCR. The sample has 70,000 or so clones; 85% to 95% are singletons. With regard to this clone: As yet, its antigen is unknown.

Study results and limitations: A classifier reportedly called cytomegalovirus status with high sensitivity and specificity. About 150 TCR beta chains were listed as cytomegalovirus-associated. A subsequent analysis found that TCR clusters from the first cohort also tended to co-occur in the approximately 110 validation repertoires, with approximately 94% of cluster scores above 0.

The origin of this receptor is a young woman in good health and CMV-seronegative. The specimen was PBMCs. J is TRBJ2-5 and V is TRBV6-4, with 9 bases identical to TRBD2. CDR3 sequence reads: CASSSSGGAVETQYF. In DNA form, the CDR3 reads TGTGCCAGCAGTAGTAGCGGGGGAGCGGTGGAGACCCAGTACTTC.